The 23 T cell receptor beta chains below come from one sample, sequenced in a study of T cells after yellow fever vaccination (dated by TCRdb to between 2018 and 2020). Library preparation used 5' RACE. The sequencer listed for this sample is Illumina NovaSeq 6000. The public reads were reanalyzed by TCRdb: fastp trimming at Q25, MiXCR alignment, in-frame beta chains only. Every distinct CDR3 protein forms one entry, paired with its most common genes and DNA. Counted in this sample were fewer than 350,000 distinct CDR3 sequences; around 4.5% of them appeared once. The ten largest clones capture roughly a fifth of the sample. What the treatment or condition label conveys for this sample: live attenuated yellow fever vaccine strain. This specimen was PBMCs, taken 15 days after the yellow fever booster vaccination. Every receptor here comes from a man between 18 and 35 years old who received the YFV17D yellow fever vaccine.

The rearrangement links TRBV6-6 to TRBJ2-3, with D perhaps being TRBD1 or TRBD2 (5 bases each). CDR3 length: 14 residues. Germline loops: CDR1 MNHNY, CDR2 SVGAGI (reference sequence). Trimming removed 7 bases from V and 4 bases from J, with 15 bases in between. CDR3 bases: TGTGCCAGCACCCCGGGACGGACCTCAGATACGCAGTATTTT. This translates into CASTPGRTSDTQYF.

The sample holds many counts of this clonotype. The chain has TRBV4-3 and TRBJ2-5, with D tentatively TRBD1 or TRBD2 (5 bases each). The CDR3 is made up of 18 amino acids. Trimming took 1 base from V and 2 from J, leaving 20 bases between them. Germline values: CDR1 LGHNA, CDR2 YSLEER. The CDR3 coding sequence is TGCGCCAGCAGCCAAGCTTTTCGTGGGGGTCAGGTTCAAGAGACCCAGTACTTC. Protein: CASSQAFRGGQVQETQYF.

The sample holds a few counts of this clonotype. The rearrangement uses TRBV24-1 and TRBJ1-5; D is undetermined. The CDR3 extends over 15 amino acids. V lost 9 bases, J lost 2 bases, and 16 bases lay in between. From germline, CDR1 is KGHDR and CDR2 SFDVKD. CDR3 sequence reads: CATPTVGSGNQPQHF. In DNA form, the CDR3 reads TGTGCCACCCCGACCGTCGGATCTGGCAATCAGCCCCAGCATTTT.

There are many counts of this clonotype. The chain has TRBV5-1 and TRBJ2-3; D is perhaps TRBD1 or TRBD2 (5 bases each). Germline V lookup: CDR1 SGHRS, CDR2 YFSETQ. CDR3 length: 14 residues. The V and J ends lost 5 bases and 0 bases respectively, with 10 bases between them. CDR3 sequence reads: CASRPGTSTDTQYF. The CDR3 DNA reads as TGCGCCAGCAGACCCGGGACCAGCACAGATACGCAGTATTTT.

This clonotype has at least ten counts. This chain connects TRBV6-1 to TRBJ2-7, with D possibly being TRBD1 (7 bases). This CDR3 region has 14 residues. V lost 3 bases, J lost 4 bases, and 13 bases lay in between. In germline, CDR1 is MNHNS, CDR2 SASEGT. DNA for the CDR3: TGTGCCAGCAGTGAGCAGGGGGGACCTTACGAGCAGTACGTC. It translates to CASSEQGGPYEQYV.

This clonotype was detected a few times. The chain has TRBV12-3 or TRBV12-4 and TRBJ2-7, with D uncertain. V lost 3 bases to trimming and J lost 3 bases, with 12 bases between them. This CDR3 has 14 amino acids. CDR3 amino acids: CASSFGLALYEQYF. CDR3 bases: TGTGCCAGCAGTTTCGGGCTCGCTCTCTACGAGCAGTACTTC.

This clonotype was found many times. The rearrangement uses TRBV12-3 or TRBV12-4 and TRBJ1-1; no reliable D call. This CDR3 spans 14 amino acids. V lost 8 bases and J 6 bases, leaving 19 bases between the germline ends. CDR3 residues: CASLMTEGYPEAFF. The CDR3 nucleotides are TGTGCCAGCCTCATGACCGAAGGCTATCCTGAAGCTTTCTTT.

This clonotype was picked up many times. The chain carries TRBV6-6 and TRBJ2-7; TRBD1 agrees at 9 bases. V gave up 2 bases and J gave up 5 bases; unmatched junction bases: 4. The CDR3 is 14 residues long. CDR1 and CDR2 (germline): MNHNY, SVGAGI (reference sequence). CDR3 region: CASSYTGTGNEQYF. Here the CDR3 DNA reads TGTGCCAGCAGTTACACCGGGACAGGGAACGAGCAGTACTTC.

This CDR3 reads CARGGGYNEQFF. The CDR3 nucleotides read TGTGCCCGTGGGGGGGGTTACAATGAGCAGTTCTTC. The chain uses TRBV30 and TRBJ2-1, with TRBD2 matching 7 bases. The CDR3 spans 12 residues. Germline V CDR1 and CDR2: GTSNPN, SVGIG (reference sequence). Germline trimming cut 8 bases from V and 4 bases from J; bases unmatched to any gene: 5.

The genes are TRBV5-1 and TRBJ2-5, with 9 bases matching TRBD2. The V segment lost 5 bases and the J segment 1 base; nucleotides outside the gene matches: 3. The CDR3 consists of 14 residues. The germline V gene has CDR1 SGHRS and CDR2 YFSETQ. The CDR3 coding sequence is TGCGCCAGCAGACAGACTAGCGGCCAAGAGACCCAGTACTTC. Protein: CASRQTSGQETQYF.

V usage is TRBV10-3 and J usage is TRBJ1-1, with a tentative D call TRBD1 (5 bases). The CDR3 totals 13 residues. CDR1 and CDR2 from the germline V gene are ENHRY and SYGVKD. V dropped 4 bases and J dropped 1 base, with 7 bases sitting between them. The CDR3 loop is CAISADRNTEAFF. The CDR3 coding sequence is TGTGCCATCAGTGCTGACAGGAACACTGAAGCTTTCTTT.

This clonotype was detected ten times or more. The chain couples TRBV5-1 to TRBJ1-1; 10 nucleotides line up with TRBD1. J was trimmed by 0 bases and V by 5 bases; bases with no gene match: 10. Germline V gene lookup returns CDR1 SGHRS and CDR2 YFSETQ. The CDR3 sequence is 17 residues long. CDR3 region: CASSSGTGVSMNTEAFF. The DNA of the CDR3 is TGCGCCAGCAGTTCCGGGACAGGGGTTAGCATGAACACTGAAGCTTTCTTT. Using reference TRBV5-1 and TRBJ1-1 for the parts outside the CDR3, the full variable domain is KAGVTQTPRYLIKTRGQQVTLSCSPISGHRSVSWYQQTPGQGLQFLFEYFSETQRNKGNFPGRFSGRQFSNSRSEMNVSTLELGDSALYLCASSSGTGVSMNTEAFFGQGTRLTVV.

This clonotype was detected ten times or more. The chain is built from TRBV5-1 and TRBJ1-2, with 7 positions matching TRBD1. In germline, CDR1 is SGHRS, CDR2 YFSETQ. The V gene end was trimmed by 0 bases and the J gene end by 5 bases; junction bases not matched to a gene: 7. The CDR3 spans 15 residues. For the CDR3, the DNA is TGCGCCAGCAGCTTGGCGGCGGGACAGTCATATGGCTACACCTTC. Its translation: CASSLAAGQSYGYTF.

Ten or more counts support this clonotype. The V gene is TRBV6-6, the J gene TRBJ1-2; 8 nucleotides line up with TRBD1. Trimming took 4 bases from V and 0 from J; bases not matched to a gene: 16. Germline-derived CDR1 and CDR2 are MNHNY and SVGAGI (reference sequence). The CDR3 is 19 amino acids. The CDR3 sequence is CASSSLDRVYGLANYGYTF. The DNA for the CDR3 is TGTGCCAGCAGTTCCCTGGACAGGGTCTACGGATTGGCTAACTATGGCTACACCTTC.

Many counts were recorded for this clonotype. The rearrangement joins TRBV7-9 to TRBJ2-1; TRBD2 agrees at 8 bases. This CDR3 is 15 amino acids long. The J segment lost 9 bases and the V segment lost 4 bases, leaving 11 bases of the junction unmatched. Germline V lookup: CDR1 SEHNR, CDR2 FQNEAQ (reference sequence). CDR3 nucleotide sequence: TGTGCCAGCAGCTCCGCCGGGACTAGGAACGTTGAGCAGTTCTTC. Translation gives CASSSAGTRNVEQFF.

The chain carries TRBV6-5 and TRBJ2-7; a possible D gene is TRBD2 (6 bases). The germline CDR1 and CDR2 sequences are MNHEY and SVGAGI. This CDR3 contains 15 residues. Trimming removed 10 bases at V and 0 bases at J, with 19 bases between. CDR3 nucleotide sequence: TGTGCCATCTTAAGGGGACTTCGCCACTCCTACGAGCAGTACTTC. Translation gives CAILRGLRHSYEQYF.

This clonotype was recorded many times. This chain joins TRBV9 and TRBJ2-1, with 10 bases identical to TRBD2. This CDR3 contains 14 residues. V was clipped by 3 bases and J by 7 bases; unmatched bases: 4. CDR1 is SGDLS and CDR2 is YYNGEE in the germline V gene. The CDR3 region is CASSATSGVNEQFF. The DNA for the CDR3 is TGTGCCAGCAGCGCCACTAGCGGGGTTAATGAGCAGTTCTTC.

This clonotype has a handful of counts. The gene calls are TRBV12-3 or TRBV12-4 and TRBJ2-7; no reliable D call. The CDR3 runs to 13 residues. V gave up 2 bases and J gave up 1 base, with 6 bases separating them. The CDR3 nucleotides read TGTGCCAGCAGTTTAACACATTCCTACGAGCAGTACTTC. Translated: CASSLTHSYEQYF.

The CDR3 DNA reads TGTGCCAGCAGCCAGAGGATCCTAGGCGAGACCCAGTACTTC. It is translated as CASSQRILGETQYF. This rearrangement joins TRBV7-2 to TRBJ2-5; D remains unclear. This CDR3 is built from 14 residues. Trimming cost V 5 bases and J 5 bases, with 15 bases left between them. In germline, CDR1 is SGHTA, CDR2 FQGNSA.

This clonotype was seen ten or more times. DNA for the CDR3: TGTGCCAGCAGTTTATTTCGATCCGCCAAAAACATTCAGTACTTC. Protein product: CASSLFRSAKNIQYF. The genes are TRBV28 and TRBJ2-4; no clear D. CDR1 and CDR2 (germline): MDHEN, SYDVKM. Trimming took 1 base from V and 1 from J, leaving 8 bases between them. The CDR3 totals 15 residues.

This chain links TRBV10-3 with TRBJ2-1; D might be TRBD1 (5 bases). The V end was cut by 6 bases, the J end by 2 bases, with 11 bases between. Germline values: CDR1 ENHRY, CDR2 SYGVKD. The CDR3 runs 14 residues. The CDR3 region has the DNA TGTGCCATCAGGACAGAGCTAACCTACAATGAGCAGTTCTTC. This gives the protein CAIRTELTYNEQFF.

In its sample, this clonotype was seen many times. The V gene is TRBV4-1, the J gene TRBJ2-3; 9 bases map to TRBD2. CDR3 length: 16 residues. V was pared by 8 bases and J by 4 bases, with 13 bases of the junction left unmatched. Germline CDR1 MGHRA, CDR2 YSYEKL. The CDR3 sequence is CASGTARGGSPDTQYF. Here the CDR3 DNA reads TGCGCCAGCGGCACGGCGCGGGGGGGATCGCCAGATACGCAGTATTTT.

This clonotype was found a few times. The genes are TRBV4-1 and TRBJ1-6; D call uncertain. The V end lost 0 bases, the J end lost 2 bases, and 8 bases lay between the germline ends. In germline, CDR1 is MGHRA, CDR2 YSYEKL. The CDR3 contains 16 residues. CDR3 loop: CASSQDLSTYNSPLHF. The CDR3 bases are TGCGCCAGCAGCCAAGATCTATCCACCTATAATTCACCCCTCCACTTT.